This is a list of T cell receptor beta chains from one sample in a study of blood T cell repertoires in COVID-19. Assay used: immunoSEQ multiplex PCR; TCRdb lists only in-frame clones, some missing. Here the sample spans 300,000 to 400,000 clones, roughly 84% being singletons. The specimen sequenced was peripheral blood. These receptors all stem from a man aged 45-65 years with active or convalescent COVID-19. CDR3s include the opening cysteine and the closing phenylalanine or tryptophan. D genes are given only for firm matches. A clone size is listed for some rows: how often the clone was seen (once, few, many), or a class if it is expanded.

v_gene	abundance	d_gene	j_gene	CDR3nt	CDR3aa
TRBV6-2/TRBV6-3	NA	NA	TRBJ2-1	TGTGCCAGCAGTCGGGGCGGGGTAGGTGAGCAGTTCTTC	CASSRGGVGEQFF
TRBV4-3	NA	NA	TRBJ1-4	TGCGCCAGCAGCCAAGACCGGGGGAGGGTAGATGAAAAACTGTTTTTT	CASSQDRGRVDEKLFF
TRBV6-1	NA	TRBD1	TRBJ1-1	TGTGCCAGCAGTGACCAGGGGGCCCTGAACACTGAAGCTTTCTTT	CASSDQGALNTEAFF
TRBV7-8	NA	TRBD1	TRBJ2-7	TGTGCCAGCAGGCCCGACAGGGCGCCTCACTACGAGCAGTACTTC	CASRPDRAPHYEQYF
TRBV30	NA	NA	TRBJ1-1	TGTGCCTGGAGCAGACAGCGTCACACTGAAGCTTTCTTT	CAWSRQRHTEAFF
TRBV5-6	NA	NA	TRBJ1-5	TGTGCCAGCACTTCGGGGGGCGGACAGCCCCAGCATTTT	CASTSGGGQPQHF
TRBV11-2	NA	TRBD1	TRBJ2-1	TGTGCCAGCAGCTTACGTCAAGGACAGGGCTTAAGCTCCTACAATGAGCAGTTCTTC	CASSLRQGQGLSSYNEQFF
TRBV2	NA	TRBD1	TRBJ2-7	TGTGCCAGCACCAACAGGGGTCCCTACGAGCAGTACTTC	CASTNRGPYEQYF
TRBV4-3	NA	NA	TRBJ1-1	TGCGCCAGCAGCCAAGAGGGGGCTCTTGGCACTGAAGCTTTCTTT	CASSQEGALGTEAFF
TRBV19	NA	TRBD1	TRBJ2-5	TGTGCCAGTAGTATCGGGTTTGGGACAGGGGGCGGGGAGACCCAGTACTTC	CASSIGFGTGGGETQYF
TRBV29-1	NA	NA	TRBJ1-2	TGCAGCGCCTCGACAGAGTCCAATTATGGCTACACCTTC	CSASTESNYGYTF
TRBV5-1	NA	TRBD1	TRBJ1-1	TGCGCCAGCAGCTTGGGCCCGACAGGGAGAGGGACTGAAGCTTTCTTT	CASSLGPTGRGTEAFF
TRBV15	NA	TRBD1	TRBJ2-7	TGTGCCACCAGCAGCCGGGACAGCTCCTACGAGCAGTACTTC	CATSSRDSSYEQYF
TRBV11-2	NA	NA	TRBJ1-5	TGTGCCAGCAGCTTAACCGGCGACAGCCGTTATAGCAATCAGCCCCAGCATTTT	CASSLTGDSRYSNQPQHF
TRBV7-9	once	NA	TRBJ1-4	TGTGCCAGCAGCTTAGCGATCCGGGTAGAAGGTGAAAAACTGTTTTTT	CASSLAIRVEGEKLFF
TRBV18	NA	NA	TRBJ2-7	TGTGCCAGCTCACCACCGGGGAGCCTCTACGAGCAGTACTTC	CASSPPGSLYEQYF
TRBV5-1	NA	TRBD1	TRBJ1-1	TGCGCCAGCAGCCGACTGGACAGGGGCGTCACTGAAGCTTTCTTT	CASSRLDRGVTEAFF
TRBV5-1	NA	NA	TRBJ2-3	TGCGCCAGCGGATTCCAGGCGGGAGATACGCAGTATTTT	CASGFQAGDTQYF
TRBV28	NA	NA	TRBJ1-2	TGTGCCAGCTCCCCCCGACAGGCGGTTCGCTATGGCTACACCTTC	CASSPRQAVRYGYTF
TRBV6-6	few	NA	TRBJ2-7	TGTGCCAGCAGTGCTACAGGGTCCTACGAGCAGTACTTC	CASSATGSYEQYF
TRBV7-9	NA	NA	TRBJ1-3	TGTGCCAGCAGCCGGACAGAGTACTCTGGAAACACCATATATTTT	CASSRTEYSGNTIYF
TRBV6-8	NA	NA	TRBJ2-2	TGTGCCAGCAAGACATCACTGAACACCGGGGAGCTGTTTTTT	CASKTSLNTGELFF
TRBV7-3	NA	TRBD1	TRBJ2-7	TGTGCCAGCAGCCCCGGACAGGCAGACGAGCAGTACTTC	CASSPGQADEQYF
TRBV29-1	NA	NA	TRBJ1-2	TGCAGCGTTGAAGATCGGTATTCGGGTTCAAACTATGGCTACACCTTC	CSVEDRYSGSNYGYTF
TRBV28	NA	NA	TRBJ2-7	TGTGCCAGCAGCACCGGGTTATACGAGCAGTACTTC	CASSTGLYEQYF
TRBV5-1	NA	NA	TRBJ1-4	TGCGCCAGCAGCTTGGCCGTAGGGGTAAAGGAAAAACTGTTTTTT	CASSLAVGVKEKLFF
TRBV11-2	NA	TRBD2	TRBJ2-2	TGTGCCAGCAGCTTTCTAGCGGGGGCCAGCACCGGGGAGCTGTTTTTT	CASSFLAGASTGELFF